Shown below are 4 T cell receptor beta chains from a single sample sequenced in a study of long-term antiretroviral therapy in people with HIV. It was version v3.0 of the immunoSEQ assay that was run at survey level. Generated by immunoSEQ multiplex PCR, the TCRdb table keeps only in-frame clones and is missing some. The repertoire holds some 23,000 clones, 79% seen once, with about 9% in the top ten. The specimen comprised unsorted PBMCs, sampled 1.2 years after starting antiretroviral therapy. These receptors were collected from a woman between 35 and 50 years old with HIV.

The chain has TRBV7-2 and TRBJ2-7; unclear D gene. CDR1 is SGHTA, CDR2 FQGNSA, per germline. This CDR3 has 15 amino acids. The germline V and J ends were trimmed by 5 bases and 3 bases, with 17 bases remaining between them. CDR3 in DNA: TGTGCCAGCAGCAACCAGGACGGACGATACTACGAGCAGTACTTC. Translated: CASSNQDGRYYEQYF.

The chain joins TRBV6-1 to TRBJ1-1; D is unclear. In germline, CDR1 is MNHNS, CDR2 SASEGT. This CDR3 comprises 13 residues. V was shortened by 7 bases and J by 1 base, with 10 bases between the two germline ends. CDR3 DNA sequence: TGTGCCAGCAACTTACACCCGAACACTGAAGCTTTCTTT. Amino acids: CASNLHPNTEAFF.

V usage is TRBV5-1 and J usage is TRBJ1-4, with unresolved D. Trimming removed 1 base at V and 4 bases at J, with 5 bases between. Looked up from germline, CDR1 is SGHRS and CDR2 is YFSETQ. The CDR3 contains 13 residues. The CDR3: CASSLLGNEKLFF. CDR3 DNA: TGCGCCAGCAGCTTGTTAGGTAATGAAAAACTGTTTTTT.

The CDR3 DNA reads as TGTGCCTGGACTCGGACAGGGGGCTTTTATGGCTACACCTTC. The encoded protein is CAWTRTGGFYGYTF. The chain links TRBV30 to TRBJ1-2, with 11 bases fitting TRBD1. Germline CDR1 GTSNPN, CDR2 SVGIG (reference sequence). The V segment lost 4 bases and the J segment 5 bases; nucleotides outside the gene matches: 6. This CDR3 is 14 amino acids long.